This TCR beta chain originates from a study of T cells in Graves' hyperthyroidism and ophthalmopathy. For the study at large: Peripheral blood was obtained at initial diagnosis, preceding any treatment. General study findings and limits: Clonotypes that were expanded in thyroid above 0.001 mostly appeared in blood too.

V was trimmed by 7 bases and J by 10 bases, leaving 11 bases between them. Germline V gives CDR1 MDHEN, CDR2 SYDVKM. This CDR3 is built from 11 residues. This clonotype showed up just a few times. Antigen unknown. It was considered stable Graves' hyperthyroidism when ophthalmopathy did not progress within 18 months. Patients showing uncontrolled infection, other autoimmune disease, pregnancy or lactation were ineligible. The source material, RNA transcripts, was used to amplify TCR beta CDR3 regions. First-round RT-PCR targeting the TCR CDR3 was performed with the HTBI primer set. TCRdb fed the multiplex PCR reads into MiXCR, producing one record per CDR3 protein. The table lists about 350,000 distinct CDR3 sequences, over 11% of them singletons.

The receptor was isolated from a woman in her 30s with Graves' hyperthyroidism. This chain connects TRBV28 to TRBJ2-1; D is uncertain. The sample comprised blood. The CDR3: CASMLLSEQFF. The CDR3 nucleotides are TGTGCCAGCATGCTCCTTTCCGAGCAGTTCTTC.